The rows below give T cell receptor beta chains drawn from one sample of a study of cytomegalovirus exposure and HLA in healthy donors. Measured with immunoSEQ multiplex PCR; TCRdb has only the in-frame clones, and not every one. The profile covers approximately 150,000 clones, with 70% to 90% appearing a single time and about 2.4% taken by the ten largest. Specimen: PBMCs. All receptors derive from a man aged 25-45 years in good health and CMV-seropositive. The CDR3 runs from the conserved cysteine through the conserved F or W. A D gene is named only where the DNA matches it firmly. Clone sizes are given selectively: once, few, many, or a class where the clone is expanded.

>TRBD2|.|TRBJ2-1|TRBV4-3
TGCGCCAGCAGCCAAGATTATTCGGGAGGGAGGGGTGAGCAGTTCTTC
CASSQDYSGGRGEQFF
>.|.|TRBJ1-4|TRBV7-9
TGTTCCAGCAGCTTAGGTCAGGGTGTAGAAAAACTGTTTTTT
CSSSLGQGVEKLFF
>.|.|TRBJ1-5|TRBV7-8
TGTGCCAGCAGCCCAGACAGAAATCAGCCCCAGCATTTT
CASSPDRNQPQHF
>TRBD1|few|TRBJ1-1|TRBV2
TGTGCCAGCACAGGGACAGGGAGGAACACTGAAGCTTTCTTT
CASTGTGRNTEAFF
>TRBD2|.|TRBJ2-2|TRBV29-1
TGCAGCGTCCTAGCGGGAGACCCCACCGGGGAGCTGTTTTTT
CSVLAGDPTGELFF
>TRBD1|.|TRBJ1-6|TRBV6-1
TGTGCCAGCAGCCTCACGACAGGGAGTGGTTCACCCCTCCACTTT
CASSLTTGSGSPLHF
>.|.|TRBJ2-7|TRBV19
TGTGCCAGTAGTATCGATAGCTATCTTGGCGAGCAGTACTTC
CASSIDSYLGEQYF
>.|.|TRBJ2-5|TRBV13
TGTGCCAGCAGCTTAGGGGCCCAAGAGACCCAGTACTTC
CASSLGAQETQYF
>.|.|TRBJ1-2|TRBV4-3
TGCGCCAGCAGCCAACTTACGGGGGGGGAGGGTTTCTATGGCTACACCTTC
CASSQLTGGEGFYGYTF
>.|.|TRBJ1-2|TRBV4-3
TGCGCCAGCAGCCAAGACGACTATGGGGGCTACACCTTC
CASSQDDYGGYTF
>.|.|TRBJ2-1|TRBV6-1
TGTGCCAGCAGTGAGGGTGTACAGGGCCCTCGTTACAATGAGCAGTTCTTC
CASSEGVQGPRYNEQFF
>TRBD1|.|TRBJ1-2|TRBV6-6
TGTGCCAGCAGTTACTCCGACAGGGAATATGGCTACACCTTC
CASSYSDREYGYTF
>.|.|TRBJ2-7|TRBV7-2
TGTGCCAGCAGCTTAGTATCGGAGCCGCCCTACGAGCAGTACTTC
CASSLVSEPPYEQYF
>TRBD1|.|TRBJ1-1|TRBV29-1
TGCAGCGTCGAAAGAAGGACAGGGGGGAACACTGAAGCTTTCTTT
CSVERRTGGNTEAFF